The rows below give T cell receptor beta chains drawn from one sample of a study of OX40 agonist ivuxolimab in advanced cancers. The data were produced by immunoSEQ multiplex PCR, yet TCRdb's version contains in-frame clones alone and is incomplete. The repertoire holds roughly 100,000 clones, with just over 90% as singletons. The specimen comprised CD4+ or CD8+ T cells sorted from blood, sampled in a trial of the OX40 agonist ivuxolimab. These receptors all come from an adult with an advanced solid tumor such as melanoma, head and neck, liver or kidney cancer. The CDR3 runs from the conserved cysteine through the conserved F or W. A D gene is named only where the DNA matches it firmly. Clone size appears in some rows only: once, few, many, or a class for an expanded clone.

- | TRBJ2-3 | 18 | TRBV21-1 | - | CASSRGTSGGKAADTQYF | TGTGCCAGCAGCCGAGGCACTAGCGGGGGCAAGGCGGCAGATACGCAGTATTTT
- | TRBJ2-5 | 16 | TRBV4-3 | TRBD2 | CASSQDRPSGVETQYF | TGCGCCAGCAGCCAAGATCGCCCTAGCGGGGTTGAGACCCAGTACTTC
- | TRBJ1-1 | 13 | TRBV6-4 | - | CASSALGNTEAFF | TGTGCCAGCAGTGCCCTCGGGAACACTGAAGCTTTCTTT
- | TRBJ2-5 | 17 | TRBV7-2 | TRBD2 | CASSSQPLGTSDETQYF | TGTGCCAGCAGCTCCCAGCCTCTCGGGACTAGCGACGAGACCCAGTACTTC
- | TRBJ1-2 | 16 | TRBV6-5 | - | CASSYLGVSGVYGYTF | TGTGCCAGCAGTTACTTGGGTGTGTCTGGGGTCTATGGCTACACCTTC
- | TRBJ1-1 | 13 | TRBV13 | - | CASSVLSNTEAFF | TGTGCCAGCAGCGTCCTCTCAAACACTGAAGCTTTCTTT
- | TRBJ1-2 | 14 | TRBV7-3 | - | CASSLIQGIYGYTF | TGTGCCAGCAGCTTAATCCAGGGGATCTATGGCTACACCTTC
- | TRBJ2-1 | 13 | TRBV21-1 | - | CASRPGKINEQFF | TGTGCCAGCAGACCCGGGAAAATCAATGAGCAGTTCTTC
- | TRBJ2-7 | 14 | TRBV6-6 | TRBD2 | CASSRGGSTYEQYF | TGTGCCAGCAGTCGCGGGGGGTCCACCTACGAGCAGTACTTC
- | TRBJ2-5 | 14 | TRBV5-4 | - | CASSLDERSETQYF | TGTGCCAGCAGCTTGGATGAGCGCTCAGAGACCCAGTACTTC
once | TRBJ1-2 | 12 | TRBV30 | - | CAWSIWAGGYTF | TGTGCCTGGAGTATCTGGGCCGGTGGCTACACCTTC
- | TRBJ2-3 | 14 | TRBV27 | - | CASSLAGAEDTQYF | TGTGCCAGCAGTTTAGCGGGGGCTGAAGATACGCAGTATTTT
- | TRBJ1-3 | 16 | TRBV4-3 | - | CASSQVRGSSGNTIYF | TGCGCCAGCAGCCAGGTCAGGGGTAGCTCTGGAAACACCATATATTTT
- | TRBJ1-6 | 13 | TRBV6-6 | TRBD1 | CASSYRGNSPLHF | TGTGCCAGTTCTTACAGGGGAAATTCACCCCTCCACTTT
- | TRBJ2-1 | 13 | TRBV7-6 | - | CASSTRRDNEQFF | TGTGCCAGCAGCACCAGACGGGACAATGAGCAGTTCTTC
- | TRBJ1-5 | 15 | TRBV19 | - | CASSISRASNQPQHF | TGTGCCAGTAGTATCTCCCGGGCCTCGAATCAGCCCCAGCATTTT
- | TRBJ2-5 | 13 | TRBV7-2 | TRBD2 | CASSFGLAETQYF | TGTGCCAGCAGCTTCGGACTAGCTGAGACCCAGTACTTC
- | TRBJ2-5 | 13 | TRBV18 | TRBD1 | CASSPGQQETQYF | TGTGCCAGCTCCCCGGGACAGCAAGAGACCCAGTACTTC
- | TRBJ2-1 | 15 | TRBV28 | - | CASRGSLSSYNEQFF | TGTGCCAGCAGAGGCAGCCTGAGCTCCTACAATGAGCAGTTCTTC
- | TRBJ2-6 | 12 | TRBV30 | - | CAWGTGANVLTF | TGTGCCTGGGGGACTGGGGCCAACGTCCTGACTTTC
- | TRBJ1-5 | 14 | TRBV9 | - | CASSVGTVGQPQHF | TGTGCCAGCAGCGTAGGAACAGTTGGGCAGCCCCAGCATTTT
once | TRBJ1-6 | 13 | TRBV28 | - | CASSFGRNSPLHF | TGTGCCAGCAGTTTCGGAAGGAATTCACCCCTCCACTTT
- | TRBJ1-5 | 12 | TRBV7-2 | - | CASSLDAQPQHF | TGTGCCAGCAGCTTAGATGCCCAGCCCCAGCATTTT
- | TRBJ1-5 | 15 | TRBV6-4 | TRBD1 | CASTGPGQFYQPQHF | TGTGCCAGCACCGGACCGGGACAGTTTTATCAGCCCCAGCATTTT
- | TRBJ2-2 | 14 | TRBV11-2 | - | CASSYSTNTGELFF | TGTGCCAGCAGCTACAGTACGAACACCGGGGAGCTGTTTTTT
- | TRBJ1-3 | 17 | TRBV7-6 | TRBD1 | CASSALRQGTAGNTIYF | TGTGCCAGCAGCGCTTTGCGACAGGGGACGGCTGGAAACACCATATATTTT
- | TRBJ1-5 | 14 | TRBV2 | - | CASTGQLSNQPQHF | TGTGCCAGCACCGGACAGCTTAGCAATCAGCCCCAGCATTTT
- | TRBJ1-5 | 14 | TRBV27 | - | CASSFSGRDQPQHF | TGTGCCAGCAGTTTCTCGGGGAGGGATCAGCCCCAGCATTTT
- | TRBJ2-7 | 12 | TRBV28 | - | CASTHRGYEQYF | TGTGCCAGCACCCACAGAGGTTACGAGCAGTACTTC
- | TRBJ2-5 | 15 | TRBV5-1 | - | CASSYWAESQETQYF | TGCGCCAGCAGCTATTGGGCAGAATCCCAAGAGACCCAGTACTTC
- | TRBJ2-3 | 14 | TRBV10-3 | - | CAIALALAGDTQYF | TGTGCCATCGCCTTGGCGCTAGCCGGAGATACGCAGTATTTT
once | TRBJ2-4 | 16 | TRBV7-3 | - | CASSPSAALAKNIQYF | TGTGCCAGCAGCCCCTCGGCGGCTCTAGCCAAAAACATTCAGTACTTC
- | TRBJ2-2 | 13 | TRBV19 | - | CASSAAGGRELFF | TGTGCCAGTAGTGCCGCGGGCGGCCGGGAGCTGTTTTTT
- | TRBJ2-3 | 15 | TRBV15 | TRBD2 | CATSLRGAHTDTQYF | TGTGCCACCAGCTTGCGGGGGGCCCACACAGATACGCAGTATTTT
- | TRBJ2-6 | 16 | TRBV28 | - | CASSFQGLGGANVLTF | TGTGCCAGCAGTTTCCAGGGCCTGGGTGGGGCCAACGTCCTGACTTTC
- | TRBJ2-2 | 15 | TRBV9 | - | CASSVGGGYTGELFF | TGTGCCAGCAGCGTAGGAGGGGGGTACACCGGGGAGCTGTTTTTT
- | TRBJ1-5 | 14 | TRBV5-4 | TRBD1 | CASSYQGAGQPQHF | TGTGCCAGCAGCTATCAGGGGGCGGGTCAGCCCCAGCATTTT
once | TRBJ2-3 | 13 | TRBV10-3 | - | CAIRNGGTDTQYF | TGTGCCATCAGGAACGGAGGGACAGATACGCAGTATTTT
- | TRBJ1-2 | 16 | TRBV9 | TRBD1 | CASSVDWGTASGGYTF | TGTGCCAGCAGCGTAGACTGGGGGACAGCTAGTGGAGGCTACACCTTC
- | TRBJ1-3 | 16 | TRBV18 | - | CASSPRVAASGNTIYF | TGTGCCAGCTCACCACGGGTGGCGGCCTCTGGAAACACCATATATTTT
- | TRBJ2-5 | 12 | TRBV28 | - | CASSKGWETQYF | TGTGCCAGCAGTAAGGGGTGGGAGACCCAGTACTTC
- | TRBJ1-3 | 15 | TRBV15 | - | CATSREYSGGNTIYF | TGTGCCACCAGCAGAGAGTATAGTGGTGGAAACACCATATATTTT
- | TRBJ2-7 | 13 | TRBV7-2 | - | CASSLNGFYEQYF | TGTGCCAGCAGCTTAAACGGGTTCTACGAGCAGTACTTC
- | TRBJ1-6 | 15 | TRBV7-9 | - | CASSLAGIYNSPLHF | TGTGCCAGCAGCTTAGCGGGTATTTATAATTCACCCCTCCACTTT
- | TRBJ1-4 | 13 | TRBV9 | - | CASSGPTGEKLFF | TGTGCCAGCAGCGGCCCCACCGGAGAAAAACTGTTTTTT
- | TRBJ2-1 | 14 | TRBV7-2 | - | CASSLGPAYNEQFF | TGTGCCAGCAGCTTAGGCCCAGCTTACAATGAGCAGTTCTTC
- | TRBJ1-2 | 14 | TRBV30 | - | CAWSDPRGMYGYTF | TGTGCCTGGAGTGACCCCCGAGGCATGTATGGCTACACCTTC
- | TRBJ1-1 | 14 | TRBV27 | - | CASSNGRMNTEAFF | TGTGCCAGCAGTAACGGACGTATGAACACTGAAGCTTTCTTT
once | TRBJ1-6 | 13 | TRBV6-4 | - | CASSDSTSSPLHF | TGTGCCAGCAGTGACTCGACTAGTTCACCCCTCCACTTT
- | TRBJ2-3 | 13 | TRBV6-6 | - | CASSYLSTDTQYF | TGTGCCAGCAGTTATCTGAGCACAGATACGCAGTATTTT
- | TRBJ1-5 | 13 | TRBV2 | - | CASSLEGRQPQHF | TGTGCCAGCAGTCTCGAGGGAAGGCAGCCCCAGCATTTT
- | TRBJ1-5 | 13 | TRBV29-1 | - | CSYEQGMGQPQHF | TGCAGCTACGAACAGGGAATGGGTCAGCCCCAGCATTTT
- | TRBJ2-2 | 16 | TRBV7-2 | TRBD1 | CASRPPRQGVPGELFF | TGTGCCAGCAGACCTCCAAGACAGGGGGTACCCGGGGAGCTGTTTTTT
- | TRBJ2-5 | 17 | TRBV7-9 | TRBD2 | CASSLRAGGSNQETQYF | TGTGCCAGCAGCTTAAGAGCGGGGGGGTCTAACCAAGAGACCCAGTACTTC
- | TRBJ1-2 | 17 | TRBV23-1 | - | CASSQSLPKRFFDGYTF | TGCGCCAGCAGTCAATCCCTCCCCAAAAGATTTTTCGATGGCTACACCTTC